Following are 3 T cell receptor beta chains from one sample sequenced in a study of CD8 T cells in ankylosing spondylitis. TCRdb redid the calling of the 5' RACE reads with MiXCR, one entry per CDR3 protein. The sample consists of fewer than 250,000 distinct CDR3 sequences, 30% to 35% of them appearing once. The sample consisted of blood, either unsorted or a sorted T cell fraction (not recorded which). The receptors here all came from a male donor with ankylosing spondylitis or in good health (not recorded which).

This clonotype has more than one count but fewer than ten. CDR3 in DNA: TGTGCCAGCTCACTAGCGGAGACGTACAATGAGCAGTTCTTC. It is translated as CASSLAETYNEQFF. V usage is TRBV7-8 and J usage is TRBJ2-1; 8 nucleotides match TRBD2. The CDR3 extends over 14 amino acids. V gave up 8 bases and J gave up 4 bases; unmatched junction bases: 7. Germline-derived CDR1 and CDR2 are SGHVS and FQNEAQ.

This clonotype was recorded a few times. The gene calls are TRBV20-1 and TRBJ1-2; D uncertain. The V gene lost 0 bases and the J gene lost 8 bases, with 19 bases spanning the gap. The CDR3 is made up of 15 amino acids. Germline V lookup: CDR1 DFQATT, CDR2 SNEGSKA (reference sequence). This chain's CDR3 is CSARDALLRADGYTF. The CDR3 DNA is TGCAGTGCTAGAGATGCCCTCCTCCGGGCGGACGGCTACACCTTC.

This clonotype was detected a few times. The gene calls are TRBV20-1 and TRBJ1-4; the D is unclear. In germline, CDR1 is DFQATT, CDR2 SNEGSKA (reference sequence). This CDR3 has 15 amino acids. V dropped 0 bases and J dropped 3 bases, with 11 bases sitting between them. CDR3 in amino acids: CSARDPGLSNEKLFF. CDR3 nucleotide sequence: TGCAGTGCTAGAGATCCGGGTCTCTCTAATGAAAAACTGTTTTTT.